The sequence of this T cell receptor (beta chain) was determined in a study of cytomegalovirus exposure and HLA in healthy donors. Looking at the study overall: Unique TCR beta sequences numbering some 120 million came from 150 million to 200 million T cells in an earlier analysis. Study-level findings and limits: An analysis that came later showed most CMV-associated TCR beta chains appearing HLA-restricted. It emerged from a later analysis that several of the most significant clusters appeared to be linked to common viral pathogens.

PCR employed 60 Vbeta and 13 Jbeta primers. Under the authors' procedure: An analysis that came later counted tens of millions of unique TCR beta chains, 10 million to 12 million shared. Profiling relied on immunoSEQ multiplex PCR, and the TCRdb table lists in-frame clones only, not all of them. That table furnishes V, J and clone size, whereas the DNA furnished D and trimming. This sample's table has just over 200,000 clones. Germline V gene lookup returns CDR1 MDHEN and CDR2 SYDVKM. Germline trimming cut 6 bases from V and 3 bases from J; bases unmatched to any gene: 11. This CDR3 region has 17 residues. Worth noting for this clone: The antigen remains unidentified.

This chain joins TRBV28 and TRBJ2-4; 10 bases agree with TRBD1. Sequencing input: PBMCs. This sequence was found in a girl aged 2 to 9 in good health and CMV-seropositive. DNA of the CDR3: TGTGCCAGCAGCCCAAGACAGGGGGCGCGAGGCAAAAACATTCAGTACTTC. As protein: CASSPRQGARGKNIQYF. Full variable domain (missing parts from reference TRBV28 and TRBJ2-4): DVKVTQSSRYLVKRTGEKVFLECVQDMDHENMFWYRQDPGLGLRLIYFSYDVKMKEKGDIPEGYSVSREKKERFSLILESASTNQTSMYLCASSPRQGARGKNIQYFGAGTRLSVL.